These 29 T cell receptor beta chains share one sample of origin, sequenced in a study of Ad26.COV2.S vaccination and SARS-CoV-2 variants. Produced via immunoSEQ multiplex PCR; TCRdb's table is partial and in-frame only. The sample holds more than 300,000 clones; around 85% are singletons and the top ten take approximately 2.2%. Described treatment: over 15 received Ad26.COV2.S at low or high dose, single or two shots; about 5 received placebo; per-sample allocation not given. Samples analyzed were those drawn on day 63 after the first vaccine or placebo injection. The sample here was peripheral blood, taken in a trial of Ad26.COV2.S vaccine versus placebo. The receptors stem from a person between 18 and 59 years old who received the Ad26.COV2.S COVID-19 vaccine or a placebo.

The chain recombines TRBV25-1 with TRBJ1-1; tentatively, D is TRBD1 (5 bases). Germline lookup yields CDR1 MGHDK and CDR2 SYGVNS. V lost 4 bases, J lost 5 bases, and 11 bases lay in between. The CDR3 runs to 13 residues. Here the CDR3 reads CASSVPGGTEAFF. The CDR3 coding sequence is TGTGCCAGCAGTGTCCCGGGGGGGACTGAAGCTTTCTTT.

This clone was observed a handful of times. The genes are TRBV3-1 (or the pseudogene TRBV3-2) and TRBJ2-3; D is possibly TRBD2 (7 bases). CDR1 is LGHDT and CDR2 is YNNKEL in the germline V gene (reference sequence). CDR3 size: 15 residues. Trimming shortened V by 0 bases and J by 7 bases, and 14 bases separated the two germline ends. CDR3 bases: TGTGCCAGCAGCCAAGATCCGGGGGGACATAATACGCAGTATTTT. It is translated as CASSQDPGGHNTQYF.

V usage is TRBV2 and J usage is TRBJ2-1, with 9 nucleotides matching TRBD2. The CDR3 is 16 residues long. Germline V CDR1 and CDR2: SNHLY, FYNNEI. V lost 2 bases to trimming and J lost 9 bases; unmatched junction nucleotides: 11. CDR3 protein: CASSENLRVAGVEQFF. The CDR3, as DNA: TGTGCCAGCAGTGAAAATTTGAGGGTAGCGGGGGTTGAGCAGTTCTTC.

The rearrangement uses TRBV11-3 and TRBJ1-2; D might be TRBD1 (6 bases). CDR3 length: 13 residues. CDR1 SGHNT and CDR2 YENEEA come from the germline V gene. Trimming took 0 bases from V and 7 from J, leaving 9 bases between them. CDR3 loop: CASSLDPGVGYTF. CDR3 in DNA: TGTGCCAGCAGCTTAGATCCAGGGGTTGGCTACACCTTC.

The rearrangement uses TRBV5-4 and TRBJ1-4; TRBD1 is a possible D gene (6 bases). V lost 4 bases, J lost 5 bases, and 15 bases lay in between. The CDR3 runs to 15 residues. CDR1 is SGHNT and CDR2 is YYREEE in the germline V gene (reference sequence). CDR3 residues: CASSQTGKPNEKLFF. The CDR3 DNA follows: TGTGCCAGCAGCCAAACAGGGAAGCCCAATGAAAAACTGTTTTTT.

The chain is built from TRBV7-3 and TRBJ1-1; D gene ambiguous. Looked up from germline, CDR1 is SGHTA and CDR2 is FQGTGA. V was clipped by 0 bases and J by 3 bases, with 11 bases between them. The CDR3 is 15 amino acids. CDR3 nucleotides: TGTGCCAGCAGCTTAACAATGAGAGGGTACACTGAAGCTTTCTTT. Its translation: CASSLTMRGYTEAFF.

This chain connects TRBV7-9 to TRBJ2-5, with 13 nucleotides matching TRBD2. The CDR3 totals 16 residues. Per the germline V gene, CDR1 is SEHNR and CDR2 is FQNEAQ (reference sequence). J lost 2 bases, V lost 5 bases, and 5 bases had no gene match. The CDR3 loop reads CASSTWTSGGQETQYF. CDR3 DNA sequence: TGTGCCAGCAGCACCTGGACTAGCGGGGGACAAGAGACCCAGTACTTC.

The V call is TRBV19, the J call TRBJ1-1; TRBD1 agrees at 7 bases. V gave up 6 bases and J gave up 0 bases; unmatched junction bases: 10. This CDR3 is built from 16 residues. CDR1 and CDR2 (germline): LNHDA, SQIVND (reference sequence). The chain's CDR3 is CASRRGTGVMNTEAFF. Here the CDR3 DNA reads TGTGCCAGTAGGCGCGGAACAGGGGTTATGAACACTGAAGCTTTCTTT.

CDR3 bases: TGTGCCAGCAGCCGACAGGGCGAGGGTGAAAAACTGTTTTTT. Protein product: CASSRQGEGEKLFF. J is TRBJ1-4 and V is TRBV5-4; 7 bases are shared with TRBD1. Trimming at V came to 4 bases and at J to 7 bases, leaving 7 bases not matched to a gene. The CDR3 loop spans 14 amino acids. Germline CDR1 reads SGHNT; CDR2 reads YYREEE (reference sequence).

The chain carries TRBV19 and TRBJ1-5; D might be TRBD1 (6 bases). The CDR3 contains 14 residues. Deletions cut 4 bases from V and 4 bases from J, with 11 bases between. Germline assignment: CDR1 LNHDA and CDR2 SQIVND (reference sequence). The CDR3 loop reads CASSTTGQNQPQHF. The CDR3 DNA is TGTGCCAGTAGTACAACAGGGCAGAATCAGCCCCAGCATTTT.

The rearrangement uses TRBV28 and TRBJ2-3; no clear D. CDR1 is MDHEN and CDR2 is SYDVKM in the germline V gene. The V gene lost 8 bases and the J gene lost 0 bases, with 9 bases spanning the gap. This CDR3 has 13 residues. The CDR3 DNA follows: TGTGCCAGCGGTAGGGTGAGCACAGATACGCAGTATTTT. Encoded protein: CASGRVSTDTQYF.

V and J are TRBV3-1 (or the pseudogene TRBV3-2) and TRBJ1-1; D call uncertain. Germline CDR1 and CDR2: LGHDT and YNNKEL (reference sequence). V lost 4 bases to trimming and J lost 1 base, with 13 bases between them. This CDR3 contains 15 residues. CDR3 sequence (DNA): TGTGCCAGCAGCCTGTCCATTGGCGAGAACACTGAAGCTTTCTTT. Amino acids: CASSLSIGENTEAFF.

J is TRBJ1-2 and V is TRBV7-9, with D perhaps matching TRBD1 (5 bases). This CDR3 region has 15 residues. Germline CDR1 SEHNR, CDR2 FQNEAQ (reference sequence). V lost 4 bases and J lost 8, with 20 bases in between. CDR3 sequence (DNA): TGTGCCAGCAGCTCCCGGTTCGGGGCTGGACTGGGCTACACCTTC. Its translation is CASSSRFGAGLGYTF.

The chain links TRBV10-1 to TRBJ2-3; a possible D gene is TRBD1 (6 bases). Germline V gene sequence: CDR1 WNHNN, CDR2 SYGVQD (reference sequence). Trimming pared 4 bases from V and 4 bases from J, leaving 18 bases between. The CDR3 covers 16 residues. The CDR3 loop is CASSGGKQGQSDTQYF. The CDR3 bases are TGCGCCAGCAGTGGCGGTAAACAGGGTCAATCAGATACGCAGTATTTT.

The chain couples TRBV9 to TRBJ1-2; 7 bases are a match to TRBD1. The trim removed 4 bases at V and 1 base at J, leaving 7 bases unmatched. The CDR3 spans 15 residues. Germline CDR1 reads SGDLS; CDR2 reads YYNGEE. The CDR3, as DNA: TGTGCCAGCAGCCCAGGGGGGGGTTTTAACTATGGCTACACCTTC. The encoded protein is CASSPGGGFNYGYTF. Variable domain in full (rest from reference TRBV9 and TRBJ1-2): DSGVTQTPKHLITATGQRVTLRCSPRSGDLSVYWYQQSLDQGLQFLIQYYNGEERAKGNILERFSAQQFPDLHSELNLSSLELGDSALYFCASSPGGGFNYGYTFGSGTRLTVV.

V usage is TRBV14 and J usage is TRBJ2-7; 10 bases agree with TRBD2. CDR1 SGHDN and CDR2 FVKESK come from the germline V gene. The CDR3 contains 15 residues. Trimming took 3 bases from V and 2 from J; bases not matched to a gene: 4. CDR3 coding DNA: TGTGCCAGCAGCCACTTAGCGGGGGGCACCTACGAGCAGTACTTC. It yields the protein CASSHLAGGTYEQYF.

The gene calls are TRBV27 and TRBJ2-3; D is undetermined. Germline CDR1 and CDR2: MNHEY and SMNVEV (reference sequence). The V gene lost 5 bases and the J gene lost 5 bases, with 20 bases spanning the gap. The CDR3 sequence is 16 residues long. The CDR3 DNA is TGTGCCAGCAGTCCCTCCCCTCGGGCTCCCGGAGATACGCAGTATTTT. It specifies CASSPSPRAPGDTQYF.

This chain uses TRBV12-3 or TRBV12-4 with TRBJ1-5; D is uncertain. The CDR3 has 12 residues. V lost 6 bases and J lost 8, with 11 bases in between. In DNA, the CDR3 is TGTGCCAGCAGGACTTATTCGGAGCCCCAGCATTTT. This sequence encodes CASRTYSEPQHF.

The J gene is TRBJ2-3, the V gene TRBV5-1; the match to TRBD2 covers 12 bases. The V gene end was trimmed by 4 bases and the J gene end by 8 bases; junction bases not matched to a gene: 8. The CDR3 has 15 amino acids. CDR1 is SGHRS, CDR2 YFSETQ, per germline. The DNA of the CDR3 is TGCGCCAGCAGCCAGACTAGCGGGGGAGGAGGTACGCAGTATTTT. Translation gives CASSQTSGGGGTQYF.

The chain uses TRBV5-1 and TRBJ1-1; no clear D. The CDR3 extends over 15 amino acids. V lost 4 bases and J lost 4, with 17 bases in between. Germline CDR1 is SGHRS and CDR2 is YFSETQ. Here the CDR3 DNA reads TGCGCCAGCAGCCCTAAGCCGGACTGGGGCACTGAAGCTTTCTTT. This gives the protein CASSPKPDWGTEAFF.

The chain employs TRBV28 and TRBJ1-5; no definite D call. Germline assignment: CDR1 MDHEN and CDR2 SYDVKM. V dropped 4 bases and J dropped 7 bases, with 8 bases sitting between them. This CDR3 spans 12 amino acids. CDR3 residues: CASSSGDQPQHF. The CDR3 nucleotides are TGTGCCAGCAGTTCGGGAGACCAGCCCCAGCATTTT.

The rearrangement links TRBV27 to TRBJ2-5, with unresolved D. Germline loops: CDR1 MNHEY, CDR2 SMNVEV (reference sequence). The ends were cut back, 0 bases at V and 1 base at J, with 9 bases in the middle. CDR3 length: 15 amino acids. CDR3 protein: CASSLSWQSQETQYF. CDR3 nucleotide sequence: TGTGCCAGCAGTTTATCTTGGCAGTCCCAAGAGACCCAGTACTTC.

The rearrangement links TRBV19 to TRBJ2-7; 9 nucleotides line up with TRBD1. After removal of 7 bases from V and 5 bases from J, the junction contained 15 bases not matched to a gene. The CDR3 runs to 16 residues. CDR1 and CDR2 from the germline V gene are LNHDA and SQIVND (reference sequence). CDR3 region: CASTPLNLGQGHEQYF. The CDR3 DNA follows: TGTGCCAGTACCCCTCTCAATTTGGGACAGGGACACGAGCAGTACTTC.

V usage is TRBV9 and J usage is TRBJ2-5, with D possibly being TRBD2 (6 bases). CDR3 size: 15 residues. The germline V gene encodes CDR1 SGDLS and CDR2 YYNGEE. Trimming shortened V by 4 bases and J by 5 bases, and 18 bases separated the two germline ends. This CDR3 is CASSPRGNGGETQYF. The CDR3 region has the DNA TGTGCCAGCAGCCCCCGGGGGAACGGAGGGGAGACCCAGTACTTC.

The chain employs TRBV19 and TRBJ1-4; 10 bases line up with TRBD1. Per the germline V gene, CDR1 is LNHDA and CDR2 is SQIVND (reference sequence). This CDR3 spans 15 amino acids. The junction had 12 bases not matched to a gene; V was cut back by 9 bases and J by 8 bases. The CDR3 coding sequence is TGTGCCAGCGACTCCGGGACAGGGGCCGGGGAAAAACTGTTTTTT. This translates into CASDSGTGAGEKLFF.

V is TRBV3-1 (or the pseudogene TRBV3-2) and J is TRBJ1-5, with unresolved D. The CDR3 sequence is 12 residues long. V was pared by 3 bases and J by 6 bases, with 6 bases between. CDR1 and CDR2 (germline): LGHDT, YNNKEL (reference sequence). CDR3 in DNA: TGTGCCAGCAGCCATATGGGTCAGCCCCAGCATTTT. Translation gives CASSHMGQPQHF.

The chain carries TRBV2 and TRBJ2-7, with D perhaps matching TRBD2 (7 bases). The V and J ends lost 2 bases and 0 bases respectively, with 20 bases between them. Germline CDR1 is SNHLY and CDR2 is FYNNEI. The CDR3 has 18 amino acids. This CDR3 is CASSETPRGRGSSYEQYF. Written as DNA, the CDR3 is TGTGCCAGCAGTGAAACCCCTCGGGGGCGGGGGAGCTCCTACGAGCAGTACTTC.

The table lists this clone with many counts. The rearrangement links TRBV5-1 to TRBJ1-1; TRBD1 matches at 7 bases. The germline V gene encodes CDR1 SGHRS and CDR2 YFSETQ. J gave up 4 bases and V 0 bases, and 3 bases lay outside the gene matches. The CDR3 is made up of 14 amino acids. The CDR3 coding sequence is TGCGCCAGCAGCTTGGCAGGACAGGTCACTGAAGCTTTCTTT. This sequence encodes CASSLAGQVTEAFF.

V is TRBV10-3 and J is TRBJ1-2; 11 positions match TRBD1. V gave up 10 bases and J gave up 7 bases; unmatched junction bases: 5. The CDR3 extends over 12 amino acids. From germline, CDR1 is ENHRY and CDR2 SYGVKD. The CDR3 sequence is CATVGQGAGYTF. The DNA for the CDR3 is TGTGCCACCGTCGGACAGGGGGCTGGCTACACCTTC.